The text below deals with one T cell receptor beta chain. As yet, its antigen is unknown. This sample is drawn from a study of cytomegalovirus exposure and HLA in healthy donors. It was with 60 Vbeta and 13 Jbeta primers that the PCR ran. Method: immunoSEQ multiplex PCR; TCRdb's copy keeps in-frame clones and lacks some. The data show tens of thousands of clones, around 78% seen once. Trimming shortened V by 1 base and J by 4 bases, and 10 bases separated the two germline ends. Looked up from germline, CDR1 is MNHNS and CDR2 is SASEGT. The CDR3 is 14 residues long. Study-wide results and limits: DRB1 had the most TCR associations and HLA-C the fewest, a later analysis found, with rates varying by HLA locus.

The chain carries TRBV6-1 and TRBJ1-1, with D perhaps TRBD1 (6 bases). Material: PBMCs. The origin of this receptor is a man aged 35 to 55 in good health and CMV-seronegative. DNA for the CDR3: TGTGCCAGCAGTGAAGTGGGAGGGGGCACTGAAGCTTTCTTT. It specifies CASSEVGGGTEAFF.